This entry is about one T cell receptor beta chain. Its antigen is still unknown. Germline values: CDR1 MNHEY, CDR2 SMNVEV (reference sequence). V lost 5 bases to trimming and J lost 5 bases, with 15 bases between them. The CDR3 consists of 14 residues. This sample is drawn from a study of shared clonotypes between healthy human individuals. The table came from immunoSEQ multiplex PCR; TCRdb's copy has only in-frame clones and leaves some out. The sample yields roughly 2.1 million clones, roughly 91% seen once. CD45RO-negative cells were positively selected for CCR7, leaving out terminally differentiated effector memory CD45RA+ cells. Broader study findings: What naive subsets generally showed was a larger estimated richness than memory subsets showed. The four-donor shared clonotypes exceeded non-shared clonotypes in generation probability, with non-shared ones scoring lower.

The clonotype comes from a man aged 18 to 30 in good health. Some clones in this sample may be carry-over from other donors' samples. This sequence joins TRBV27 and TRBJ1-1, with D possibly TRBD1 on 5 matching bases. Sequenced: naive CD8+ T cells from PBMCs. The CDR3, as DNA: TGTGCCAGCAGTCCCCAGAACAGGCGGACTGAAGCTTTCTTT. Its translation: CASSPQNRRTEAFF.